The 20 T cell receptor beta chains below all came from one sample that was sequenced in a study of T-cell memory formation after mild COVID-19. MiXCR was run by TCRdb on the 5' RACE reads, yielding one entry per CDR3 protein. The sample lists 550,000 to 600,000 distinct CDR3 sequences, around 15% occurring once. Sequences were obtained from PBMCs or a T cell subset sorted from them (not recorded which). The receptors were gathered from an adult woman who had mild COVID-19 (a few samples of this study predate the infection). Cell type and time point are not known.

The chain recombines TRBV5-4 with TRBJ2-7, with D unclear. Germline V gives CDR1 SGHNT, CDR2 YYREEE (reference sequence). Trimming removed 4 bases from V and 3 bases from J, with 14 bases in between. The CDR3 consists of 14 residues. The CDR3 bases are TGTGCCAGCAGCCGCCCCCCGTCGAGCTACGAGCAGTACTTC. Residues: CASSRPPSSYEQYF.

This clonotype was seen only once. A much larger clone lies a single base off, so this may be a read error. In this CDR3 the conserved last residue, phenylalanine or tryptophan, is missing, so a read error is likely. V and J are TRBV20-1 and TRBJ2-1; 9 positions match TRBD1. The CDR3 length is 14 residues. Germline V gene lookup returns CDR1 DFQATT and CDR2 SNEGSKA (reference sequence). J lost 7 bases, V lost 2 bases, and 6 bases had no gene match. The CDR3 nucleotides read TGCAGTGCTAGAACCGGGACAGGGATAAATGAGCAGTTCTTA. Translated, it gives CSARTGTGINEQFL.

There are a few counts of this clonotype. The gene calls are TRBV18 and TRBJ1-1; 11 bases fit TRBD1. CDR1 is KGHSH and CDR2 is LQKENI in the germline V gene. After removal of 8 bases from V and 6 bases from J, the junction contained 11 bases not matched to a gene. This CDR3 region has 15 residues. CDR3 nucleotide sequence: TGTGCCAGCACCTGGACAGGGGGCGTCGGGGCTGAAGCTTTCTTT. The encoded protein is CASTWTGGVGAEAFF.

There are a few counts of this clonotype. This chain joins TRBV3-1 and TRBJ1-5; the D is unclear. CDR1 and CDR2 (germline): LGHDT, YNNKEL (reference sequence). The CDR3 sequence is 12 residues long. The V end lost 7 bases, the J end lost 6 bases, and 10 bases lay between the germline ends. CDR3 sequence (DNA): TGTGCCAGCACCCCCTTGCGTCAGCCCCAGCATTTT. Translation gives CASTPLRQPQHF. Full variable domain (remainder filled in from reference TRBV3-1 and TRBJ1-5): DTAVSQTPKYLVTQMGNDKSIKCEQNLGHDTMYWYKQDSKKFLKIMFSYNNKELIINETVPNRFSPKSPDKAHLNLHINSLELGDSAVYFCASTPLRQPQHFGDGTRLSIL.

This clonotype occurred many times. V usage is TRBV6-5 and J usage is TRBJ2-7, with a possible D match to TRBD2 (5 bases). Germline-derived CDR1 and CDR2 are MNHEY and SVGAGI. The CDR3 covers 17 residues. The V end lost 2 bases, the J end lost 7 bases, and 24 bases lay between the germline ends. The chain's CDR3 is CASSYLVPGPGSGEQYF. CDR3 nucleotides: TGTGCCAGCAGTTACCTAGTACCGGGCCCCGGATCGGGGGAGCAGTACTTC.

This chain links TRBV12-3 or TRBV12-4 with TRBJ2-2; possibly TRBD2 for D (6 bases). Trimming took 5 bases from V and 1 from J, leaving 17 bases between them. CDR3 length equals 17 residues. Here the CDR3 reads CASSPYGGAWNTGELFF. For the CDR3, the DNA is TGTGCCAGCAGTCCCTATGGAGGGGCTTGGAACACCGGGGAGCTGTTTTTT.

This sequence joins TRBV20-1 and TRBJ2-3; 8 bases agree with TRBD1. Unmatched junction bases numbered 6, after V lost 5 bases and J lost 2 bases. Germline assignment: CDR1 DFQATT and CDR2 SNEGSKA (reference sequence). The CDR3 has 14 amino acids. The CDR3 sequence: CSAPRTGTTDTQYF. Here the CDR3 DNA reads TGCAGTGCTCCCAGGACAGGGACCACAGATACGCAGTATTTT.

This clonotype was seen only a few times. The CDR3 is CASWDSNYGYTF. For the CDR3, the DNA is TGTGCCAGTTGGGACAGCAACTATGGCTACACCTTC. This chain joins TRBV9 and TRBJ1-2, with TRBD1 matching over 7 bases. Trimming removed 8 bases from V and 2 bases from J; junction bases left unmatched: 3. CDR3 size: 12 residues. Germline assignment: CDR1 SGDLS and CDR2 YYNGEE. The whole variable domain, remainder taken from reference TRBV9 and TRBJ1-2, is DSGVTQTPKHLITATGQRVTLRCSPRSGDLSVYWYQQSLDQGLQFLIQYYNGEERAKGNILERFSAQQFPDLHSELNLSSLELGDSALYFCASWDSNYGYTFGSGTRLTVV.

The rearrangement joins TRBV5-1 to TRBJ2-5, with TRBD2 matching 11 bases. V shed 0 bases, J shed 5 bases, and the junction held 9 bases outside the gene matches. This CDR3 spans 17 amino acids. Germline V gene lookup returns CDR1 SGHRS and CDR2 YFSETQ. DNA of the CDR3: TGCGCCAGCAGCTTGGCGGGCCTAGCGGGAGGATGGGAGACCCAGTACTTC. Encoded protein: CASSLAGLAGGWETQYF.

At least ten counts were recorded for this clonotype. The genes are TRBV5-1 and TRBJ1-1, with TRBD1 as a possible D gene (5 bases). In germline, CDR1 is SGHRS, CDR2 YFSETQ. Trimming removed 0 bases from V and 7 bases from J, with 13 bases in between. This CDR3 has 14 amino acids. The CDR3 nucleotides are TGCGCCAGCAGCTTGGAATGGGGGTGGAATGAAGCTTTCTTT. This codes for CASSLEWGWNEAFF.

For the CDR3, the DNA is TGTGCCAGCAGGACAGGAGGGGCTACAGATACGCAGTATTTT. Residues: CASRTGGATDTQYF. The rearrangement links TRBV6-5 to TRBJ2-3; the D call may be TRBD1 or TRBD2 (6 bases each). The CDR3 covers 14 residues. CDR1 and CDR2 from the germline V gene are MNHEY and SVGAGI. Trimming stripped 6 bases from V and 3 bases from J, with 13 bases between.

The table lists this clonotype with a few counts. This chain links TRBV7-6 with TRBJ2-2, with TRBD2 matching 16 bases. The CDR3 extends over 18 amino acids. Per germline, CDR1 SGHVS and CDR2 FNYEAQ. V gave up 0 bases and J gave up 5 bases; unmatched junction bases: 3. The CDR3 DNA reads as TGTGCCAGCAGCTTAGCGGGACTAGCGGGAGGGGTGACCGGGGAGCTGTTTTTT. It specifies CASSLAGLAGGVTGELFF. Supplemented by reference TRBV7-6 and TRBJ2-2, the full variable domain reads GAGVSQSPRYKVTKRGQDVALRCDPISGHVSLYWYRQALGQGPEFLTYFNYEAQQDKSGLPNDRFSAERPEGSISTLTIQRTEQRDSAMYRCASSLAGLAGGVTGELFFGEGSRLTVL.

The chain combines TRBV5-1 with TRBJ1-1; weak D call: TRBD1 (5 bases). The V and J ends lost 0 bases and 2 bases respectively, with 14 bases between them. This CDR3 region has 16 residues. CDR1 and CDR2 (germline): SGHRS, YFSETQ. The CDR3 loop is CASSLAEGRANTEAFF. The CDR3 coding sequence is TGCGCCAGCAGCTTGGCTGAGGGACGGGCAAACACTGAAGCTTTCTTT.

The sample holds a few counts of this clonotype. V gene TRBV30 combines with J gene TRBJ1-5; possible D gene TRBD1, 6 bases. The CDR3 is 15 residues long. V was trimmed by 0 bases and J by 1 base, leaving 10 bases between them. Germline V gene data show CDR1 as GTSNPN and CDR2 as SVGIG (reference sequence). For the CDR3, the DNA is TGTGCCTGGAGTGTAGGGGGTAAGAGCAATCAGCCCCAGCATTTT. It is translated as CAWSVGGKSNQPQHF.

Here the CDR3 reads CASTPGGNIQYF. The CDR3 nucleotides are TGTGCCAGCACTCCCGGGGGGAACATTCAGTACTTC. This rearrangement joins TRBV6-2 or TRBV6-3 to TRBJ2-4, with 7 bases matching TRBD2. Losses at the gene ends were 7 bases for V and 7 bases for J; bases not matched to a gene: 4. From germline, CDR1 is MNHEY and CDR2 SVGEGT. The CDR3 length is 12 residues.

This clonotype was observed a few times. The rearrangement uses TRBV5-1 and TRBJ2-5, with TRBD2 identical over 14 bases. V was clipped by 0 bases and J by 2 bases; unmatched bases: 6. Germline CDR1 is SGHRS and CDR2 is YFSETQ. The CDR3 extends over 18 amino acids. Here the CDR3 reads CASSLVGTSGSGQETQYF. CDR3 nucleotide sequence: TGCGCCAGCAGCTTGGTAGGGACTAGCGGGAGTGGACAAGAGACCCAGTACTTC.

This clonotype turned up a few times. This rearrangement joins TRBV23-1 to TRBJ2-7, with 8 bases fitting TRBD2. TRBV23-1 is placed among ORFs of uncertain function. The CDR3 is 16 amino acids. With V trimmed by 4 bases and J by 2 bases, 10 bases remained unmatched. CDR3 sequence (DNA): TGCGCCAGCAGTCGGCCGAGCGGGGGAAAAACCTACGAGCAGTACTTC. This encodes CASSRPSGGKTYEQYF.

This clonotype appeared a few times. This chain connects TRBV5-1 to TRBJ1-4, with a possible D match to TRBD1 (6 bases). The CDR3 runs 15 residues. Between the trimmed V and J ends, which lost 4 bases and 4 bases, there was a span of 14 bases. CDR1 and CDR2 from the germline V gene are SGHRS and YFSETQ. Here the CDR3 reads CASSAGQTDNEKLFF. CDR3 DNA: TGCGCCAGCAGCGCCGGACAGACCGATAATGAAAAACTGTTTTTT.

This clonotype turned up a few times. The CDR3 DNA reads as TGCAGTGCTCCTCTTGTAAGTGACGCTGAAGCTTTCTTT. Amino acids: CSAPLVSDAEAFF. The chain joins TRBV20-1 to TRBJ1-1; D gene ambiguous. V was shortened by 5 bases and J by 6 bases, with 16 bases between the two germline ends. The CDR3 runs 13 residues. Germline-derived CDR1 and CDR2 are DFQATT and SNEGSKA (reference sequence).

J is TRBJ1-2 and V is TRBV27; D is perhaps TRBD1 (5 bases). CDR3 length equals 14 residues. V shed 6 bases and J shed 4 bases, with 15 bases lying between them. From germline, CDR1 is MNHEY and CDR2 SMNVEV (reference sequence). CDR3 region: CASRPGRGAYGYTF. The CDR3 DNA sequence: TGTGCCAGCAGGCCCGGAAGGGGAGCCTATGGCTACACCTTC.